This T cell receptor beta chain derives from a study of blood T cell repertoires in COVID-19. Study at large: Donors in the United States, Italy and Spain gave samples during acute or convalescent COVID-19. The cDNA or gDNA used as material had been derived from T cells, B-cell-depleted T cells, or PBMCs.

Only in-frame clones appear in the TCRdb table, and some are missing; sequencing was by immunoSEQ multiplex PCR. This table has 130,000 to 150,000 clones, about nine tenths appearing once. Per the germline V gene, CDR1 is SNHLY and CDR2 is FYNNEI. The CDR3 is made up of 14 amino acids. V shed 2 bases and J 9 bases; nucleotides not matched to a gene: 7. Individuals drawn from 20 to 30 US areas were roughly 18 to 89 years old. Donors in Cohort 3 who had recovered were those with two negative PCRs, healthcare professional clearance, or resolution of their symptoms. V gene TRBV2 combines with J gene TRBJ2-1; 7 bases line up with TRBD1. The specimen sequenced was PBMCs or T cells enriched from blood (not recorded which). This receptor was taken from a man aged 55 to 70 who had recovered from COVID-19. CDR3 in amino acids: CASSEIGTDFEQFF. CDR3 coding DNA: TGTGCCAGCAGTGAAATTGGGACAGACTTTGAGCAGTTCTTC.